A single TCR beta chain is shown here with its context. The data were taken from a study of blood T cell repertoires in COVID-19. Study background: Samples taken during acute and convalescent COVID-19 were collected in the United States, Italy and Spain.

Germline V gives CDR1 LGHDT, CDR2 YNNKEL (reference sequence). V was trimmed by 3 bases and J by 6 bases, leaving 9 bases between them. The CDR3 runs to 12 residues. As processed by the authors: Counts of nucleated cells, estimated from reference gene primer amplification, were obtained. Only in-frame clones appear in the TCRdb table, and some are missing; sequencing was by immunoSEQ multiplex PCR. For V, J and clone size, that table is used; D and trimming come from the DNA. In the table there are about 75,000 clones, approximately 79% of which are singletons. This clonotype was sampled from a woman older than 75 with active or convalescent COVID-19. The material sequenced was peripheral blood. V gene TRBV3-1 (or the pseudogene TRBV3-2) combines with J gene TRBJ2-7; D remains ambiguous. This CDR3 is CASSQSSSEQYF. In DNA form, the CDR3 reads TGTGCCAGCAGCCAGTCGTCTTCCGAGCAGTACTTC.